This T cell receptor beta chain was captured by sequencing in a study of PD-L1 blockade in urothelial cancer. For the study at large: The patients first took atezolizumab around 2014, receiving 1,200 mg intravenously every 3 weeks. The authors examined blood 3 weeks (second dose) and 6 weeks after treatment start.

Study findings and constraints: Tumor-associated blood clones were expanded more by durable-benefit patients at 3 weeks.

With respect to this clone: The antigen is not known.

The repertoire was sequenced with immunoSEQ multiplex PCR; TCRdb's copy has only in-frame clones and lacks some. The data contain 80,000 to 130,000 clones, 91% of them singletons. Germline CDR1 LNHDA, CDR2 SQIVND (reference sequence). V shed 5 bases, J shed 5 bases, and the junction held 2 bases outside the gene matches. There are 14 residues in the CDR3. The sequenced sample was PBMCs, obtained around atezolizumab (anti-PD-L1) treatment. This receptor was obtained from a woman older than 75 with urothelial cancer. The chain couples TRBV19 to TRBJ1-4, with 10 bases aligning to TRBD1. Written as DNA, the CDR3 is TGTGCCAGTAGTCCGGGACAGGGGAATGAAAAACTGTTTTTT. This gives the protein CASSPGQGNEKLFF.